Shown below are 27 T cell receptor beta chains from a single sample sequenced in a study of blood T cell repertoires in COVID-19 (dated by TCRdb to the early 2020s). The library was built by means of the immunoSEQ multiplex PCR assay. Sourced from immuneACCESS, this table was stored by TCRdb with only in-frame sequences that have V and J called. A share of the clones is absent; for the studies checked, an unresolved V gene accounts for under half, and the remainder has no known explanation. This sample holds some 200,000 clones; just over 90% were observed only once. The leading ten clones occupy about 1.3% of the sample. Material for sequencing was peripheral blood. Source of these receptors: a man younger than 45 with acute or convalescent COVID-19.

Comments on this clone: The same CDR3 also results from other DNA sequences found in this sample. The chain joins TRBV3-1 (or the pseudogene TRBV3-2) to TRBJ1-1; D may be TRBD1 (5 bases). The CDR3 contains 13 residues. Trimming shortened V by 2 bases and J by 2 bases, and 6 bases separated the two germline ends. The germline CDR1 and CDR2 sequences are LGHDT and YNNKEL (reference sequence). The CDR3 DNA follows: TGTGCCAGCAGCCAAACAGGTAACACTGAAGCTTTCTTT. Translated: CASSQTGNTEAFF.

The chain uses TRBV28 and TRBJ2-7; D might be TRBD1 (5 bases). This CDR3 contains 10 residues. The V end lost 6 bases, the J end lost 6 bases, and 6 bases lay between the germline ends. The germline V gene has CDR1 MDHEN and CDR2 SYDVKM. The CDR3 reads CASRGVEQYF. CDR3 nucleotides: TGTGCCAGCAGAGGGGTCGAGCAGTACTTC.

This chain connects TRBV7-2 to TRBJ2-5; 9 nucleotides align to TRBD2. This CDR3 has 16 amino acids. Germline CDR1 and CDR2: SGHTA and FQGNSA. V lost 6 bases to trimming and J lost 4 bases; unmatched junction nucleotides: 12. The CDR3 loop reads CASREALAGITETQYF. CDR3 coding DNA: TGTGCCAGCAGAGAGGCGCTAGCGGGGATTACAGAGACCCAGTACTTC.

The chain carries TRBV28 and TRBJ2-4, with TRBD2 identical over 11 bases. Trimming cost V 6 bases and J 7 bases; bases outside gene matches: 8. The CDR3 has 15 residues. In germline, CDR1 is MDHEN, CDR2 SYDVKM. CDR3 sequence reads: CASRLSGGAANIQYF. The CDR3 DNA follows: TGTGCCAGCAGGCTTAGCGGGGGGGCCGCGAACATTCAGTACTTC.

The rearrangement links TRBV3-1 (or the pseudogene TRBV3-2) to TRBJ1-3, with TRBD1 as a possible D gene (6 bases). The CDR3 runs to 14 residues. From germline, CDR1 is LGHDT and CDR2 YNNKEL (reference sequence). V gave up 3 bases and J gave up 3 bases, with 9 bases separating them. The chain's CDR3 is CASSHTGFGNTIYF. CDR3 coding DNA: TGTGCCAGCAGCCACACAGGGTTTGGAAACACCATATATTTT.

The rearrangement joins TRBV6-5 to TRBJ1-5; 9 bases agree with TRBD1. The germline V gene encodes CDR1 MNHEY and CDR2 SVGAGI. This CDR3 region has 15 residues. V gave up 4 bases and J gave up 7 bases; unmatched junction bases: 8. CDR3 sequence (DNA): TGTGCCAGCAGTTCGGGACAGGGAAGGGGCCAGCCCCAGCATTTT. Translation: CASSSGQGRGQPQHF.

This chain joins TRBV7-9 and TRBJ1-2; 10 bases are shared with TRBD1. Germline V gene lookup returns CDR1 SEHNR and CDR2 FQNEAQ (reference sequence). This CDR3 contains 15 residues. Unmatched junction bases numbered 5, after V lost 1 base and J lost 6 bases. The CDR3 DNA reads TGTGCCAGCAGCTTAGTCTCCGGGACAGGGGATGGCTACACCTTC. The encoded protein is CASSLVSGTGDGYTF.

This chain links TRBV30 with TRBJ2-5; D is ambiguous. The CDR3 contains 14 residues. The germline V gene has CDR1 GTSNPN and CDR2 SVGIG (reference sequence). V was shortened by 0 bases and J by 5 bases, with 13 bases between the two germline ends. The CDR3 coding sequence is TGTGCCTGGAGTGTCCCCAGGTCCGGCGAGACCCAGTACTTC. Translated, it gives CAWSVPRSGETQYF.

CDR3 in DNA: TGTGCCTGGAGACAGGGGACTAGCACAGATACGCAGTATTTT. It is translated as CAWRQGTSTDTQYF. V usage is TRBV30 and J usage is TRBJ2-3; the D gene is possibly TRBD1 (7 bases). V lost 3 bases and J 0 bases, leaving 10 bases between the germline ends. CDR1 GTSNPN and CDR2 SVGIG come from the germline V gene (reference sequence). CDR3 length equals 14 residues.

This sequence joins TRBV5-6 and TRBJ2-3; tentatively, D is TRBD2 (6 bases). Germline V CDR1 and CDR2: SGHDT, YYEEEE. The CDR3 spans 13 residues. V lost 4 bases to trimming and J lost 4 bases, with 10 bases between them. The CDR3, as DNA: TGTGCCAGCAGCCGATCTAGCGCAGATACGCAGTATTTT. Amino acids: CASSRSSADTQYF.

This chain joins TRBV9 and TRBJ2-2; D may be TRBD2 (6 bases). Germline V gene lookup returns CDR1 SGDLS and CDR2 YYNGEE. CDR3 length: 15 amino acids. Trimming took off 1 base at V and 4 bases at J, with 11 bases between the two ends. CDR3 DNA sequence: TGTGCCAGCAGCGTACGACTAGTGAGCACCGGGGAGCTGTTTTTT. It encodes CASSVRLVSTGELFF.

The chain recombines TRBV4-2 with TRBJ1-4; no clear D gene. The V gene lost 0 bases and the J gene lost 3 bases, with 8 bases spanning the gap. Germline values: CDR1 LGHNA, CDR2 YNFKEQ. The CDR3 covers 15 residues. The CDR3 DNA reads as TGTGCCAGCAGCCAAGATACGAGGGCTAATGAAAAACTGTTTTTT. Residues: CASSQDTRANEKLFF.

The CDR3, as DNA: TGTGCCATCAGTGGGGGACTAGCGGCTTACAATGAGCAGTTCTTC. Translation: CAISGGLAAYNEQFF. This rearrangement joins TRBV10-3 to TRBJ2-1, with TRBD2 matching over 11 bases. This CDR3 contains 15 residues. The V gene end was trimmed by 4 bases and the J gene end by 4 bases; junction bases not matched to a gene: 3. Germline CDR1 is ENHRY and CDR2 is SYGVKD.

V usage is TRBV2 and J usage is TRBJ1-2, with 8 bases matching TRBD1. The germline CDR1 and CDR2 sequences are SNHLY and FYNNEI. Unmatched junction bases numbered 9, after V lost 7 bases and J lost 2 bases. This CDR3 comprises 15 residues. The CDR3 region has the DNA TGTGCCAGCACTCAAGGCAGGGGGCGGAACTATGGCTACACCTTC. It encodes CASTQGRGRNYGYTF.

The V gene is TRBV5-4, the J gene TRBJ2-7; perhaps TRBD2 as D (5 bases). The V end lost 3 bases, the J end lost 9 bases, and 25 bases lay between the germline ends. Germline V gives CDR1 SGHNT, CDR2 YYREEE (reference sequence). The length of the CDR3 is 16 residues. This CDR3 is CASSSGTGSQDYWQYF. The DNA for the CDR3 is TGTGCCAGCAGCTCCGGAACGGGATCTCAAGATTACTGGCAGTACTTC.

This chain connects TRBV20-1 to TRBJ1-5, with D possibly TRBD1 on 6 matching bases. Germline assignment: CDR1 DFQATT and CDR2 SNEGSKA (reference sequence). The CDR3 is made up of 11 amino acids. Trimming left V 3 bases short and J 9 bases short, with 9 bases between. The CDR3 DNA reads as TGCAGTGCTAGGAGAGGGGGGCCCCAGCATTTT. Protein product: CSARRGGPQHF.

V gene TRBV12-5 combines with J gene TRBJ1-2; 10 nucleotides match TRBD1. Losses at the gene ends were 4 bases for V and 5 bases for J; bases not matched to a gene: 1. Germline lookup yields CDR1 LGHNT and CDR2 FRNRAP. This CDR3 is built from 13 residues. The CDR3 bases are TGTGCTAGTGGTTCGGGACAGGGGTATGGCTACACCTTC. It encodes CASGSGQGYGYTF.

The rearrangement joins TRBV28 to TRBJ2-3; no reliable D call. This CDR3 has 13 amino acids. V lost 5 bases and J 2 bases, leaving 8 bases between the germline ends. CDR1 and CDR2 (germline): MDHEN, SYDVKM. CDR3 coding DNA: TGTGCCAGCAGTCCCCCAAACACAGATACGCAGTATTTT. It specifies CASSPPNTDTQYF. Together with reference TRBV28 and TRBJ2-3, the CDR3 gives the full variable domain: DVKVTQSSRYLVKRTGEKVFLECVQDMDHENMFWYRQDPGLGLRLIYFSYDVKMKEKGDIPEGYSVSREKKERFSLILESASTNQTSMYLCASSPPNTDTQYFGPGTRLTVL.

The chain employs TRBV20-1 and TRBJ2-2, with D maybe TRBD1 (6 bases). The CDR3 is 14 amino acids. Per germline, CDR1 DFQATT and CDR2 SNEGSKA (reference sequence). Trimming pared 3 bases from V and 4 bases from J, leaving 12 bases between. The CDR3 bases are TGCAGTGCTAGTATTGCCAGGGGCACCGGGGAGCTGTTTTTT. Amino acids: CSASIARGTGELFF.

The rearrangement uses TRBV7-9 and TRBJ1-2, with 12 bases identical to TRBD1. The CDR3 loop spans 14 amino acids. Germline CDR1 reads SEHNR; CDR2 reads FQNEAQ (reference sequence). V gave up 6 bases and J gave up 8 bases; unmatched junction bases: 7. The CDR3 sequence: CASRSRDRGHGYTF. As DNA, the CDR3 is TGTGCCAGCAGGTCCCGGGACAGGGGGCACGGCTACACCTTC.

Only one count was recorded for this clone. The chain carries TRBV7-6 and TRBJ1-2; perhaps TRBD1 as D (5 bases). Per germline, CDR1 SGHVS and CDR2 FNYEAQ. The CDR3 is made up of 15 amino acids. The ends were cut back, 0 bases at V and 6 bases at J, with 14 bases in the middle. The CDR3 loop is CASSLATRGGDGYTF. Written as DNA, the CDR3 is TGTGCCAGCAGCTTAGCTACTAGGGGAGGGGATGGCTACACCTTC. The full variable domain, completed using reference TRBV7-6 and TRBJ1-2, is GAGVSQSPRYKVTKRGQDVALRCDPISGHVSLYWYRQALGQGPEFLTYFNYEAQQDKSGLPNDRFSAERPEGSISTLTIQRTEQRDSAMYRCASSLATRGGDGYTFGSGTRLTVV.

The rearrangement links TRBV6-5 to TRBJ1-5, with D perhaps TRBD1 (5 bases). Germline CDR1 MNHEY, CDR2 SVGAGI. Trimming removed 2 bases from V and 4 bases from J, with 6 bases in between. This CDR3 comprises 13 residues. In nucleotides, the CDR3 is TGTGCCAGCAGTTACCAGGGAAATCAGCCCCAGCATTTT. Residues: CASSYQGNQPQHF.

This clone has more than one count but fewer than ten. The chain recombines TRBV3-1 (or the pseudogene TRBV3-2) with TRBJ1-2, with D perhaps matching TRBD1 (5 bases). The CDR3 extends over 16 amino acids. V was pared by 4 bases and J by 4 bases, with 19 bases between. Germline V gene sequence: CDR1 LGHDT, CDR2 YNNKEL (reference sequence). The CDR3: CASSPRRGGRLYGYTF. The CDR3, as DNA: TGTGCCAGCAGCCCCCGTAGGGGAGGGAGGCTCTATGGCTACACCTTC.

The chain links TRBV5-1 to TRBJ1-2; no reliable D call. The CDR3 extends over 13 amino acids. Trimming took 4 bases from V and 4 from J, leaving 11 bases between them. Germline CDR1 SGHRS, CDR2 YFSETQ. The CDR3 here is CASSPLGSYGYTF. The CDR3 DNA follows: TGCGCCAGCAGCCCCCTGGGGAGCTATGGCTACACCTTC.

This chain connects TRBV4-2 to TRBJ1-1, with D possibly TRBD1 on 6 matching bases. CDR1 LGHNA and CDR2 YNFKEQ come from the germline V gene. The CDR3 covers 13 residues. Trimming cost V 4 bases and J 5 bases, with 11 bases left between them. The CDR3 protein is CASSLGGATEAFF. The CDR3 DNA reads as TGTGCCAGCAGCCTGGGGGGGGCGACTGAAGCTTTCTTT.

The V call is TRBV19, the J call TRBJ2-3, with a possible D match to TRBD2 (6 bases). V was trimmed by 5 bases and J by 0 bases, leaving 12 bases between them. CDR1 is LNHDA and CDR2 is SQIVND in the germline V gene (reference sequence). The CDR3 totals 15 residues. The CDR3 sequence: CASSFRLDSTDTQYF. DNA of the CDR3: TGTGCCAGTAGTTTCCGACTAGACAGCACAGATACGCAGTATTTT. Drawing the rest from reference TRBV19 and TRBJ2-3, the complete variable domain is DGGITQSPKYLFRKEGQNVTLSCEQNLNHDAMYWYRQDPGQGLRLIYYSQIVNDFQKGDIAEGYSVSREKKESFPLTVTSAQKNPTAFYLCASSFRLDSTDTQYFGPGTRLTVL.

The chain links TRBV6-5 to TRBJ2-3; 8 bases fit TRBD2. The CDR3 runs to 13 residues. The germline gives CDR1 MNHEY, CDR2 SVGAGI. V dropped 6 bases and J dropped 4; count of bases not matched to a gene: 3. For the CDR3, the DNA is TGTGCCAGCAGGCGGGGGGTGTCAGATACGCAGTATTTT. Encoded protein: CASRRGVSDTQYF.